The 10 T cell receptor beta chains below all came from one sample that was sequenced in a study of early stage breast cancer tumors. Sequencing used immunoSEQ multiplex PCR; TCRdb keeps in-frame clones, though not all of them. This table holds roughly 19,000 clones, about 80% found once. The sample comprised blood. The receptor source for this set is a person between 55 and 69 years old with breast cancer.

The V gene is TRBV5-5, the J gene TRBJ1-5; no clear D gene. The V end was cut by 1 base, the J end by 2 bases, with 13 bases between. Germline V gene data show CDR1 as SGHKS and CDR2 as YYEKEE (reference sequence). The CDR3 runs 16 residues. CDR3 residues: CASSLLQDFGNQPQHF. CDR3 DNA: TGTGCCAGCAGCTTGTTGCAGGATTTCGGCAATCAGCCCCAGCATTTT.

The chain joins TRBV2 to TRBJ1-5; possibly TRBD1 for D (5 bases). Germline V lookup: CDR1 SNHLY, CDR2 FYNNEI. Trimming pared 6 bases from V and 9 bases from J, leaving 18 bases between. The length of the CDR3 is 14 residues. Here the CDR3 DNA reads TGTGCCAGCAGGGGGAGGGACGGACGGCGGCCCCAGCATTTT. This encodes CASRGRDGRRPQHF. Full variable domain (rest looked up from reference TRBV2 and TRBJ1-5): EPEVTQTPSHQVTQMGQEVILRCVPISNHLYFYWYRQILGQKVEFLVSFYNNEISEKSEIFDDQFSVERPDGSNFTLKIRSTKLEDSAMYFCASRGRDGRRPQHFGDGTRLSIL.

The rearrangement joins TRBV2 to TRBJ2-1; TRBD1 is a possible D gene (6 bases). This CDR3 contains 13 residues. V dropped 6 bases and J dropped 2 bases, with 8 bases sitting between them. Germline loops: CDR1 SNHLY, CDR2 FYNNEI. The CDR3: CASRQGTYNEQFF. CDR3 DNA sequence: TGTGCCAGCAGACAGGGTACCTACAATGAGCAGTTCTTC.

This clone has only a few counts. The V gene is TRBV5-1, the J gene TRBJ1-2; D gene unclear. Germline loops: CDR1 SGHRS, CDR2 YFSETQ. The CDR3 contains 14 residues. Trimming took off 0 bases at V and 3 bases at J, with 9 bases between the two ends. DNA of the CDR3: TGCGCCAGCAGCTTGGAAGTCCGATACTATGGCTACACCTTC. Encoded protein: CASSLEVRYYGYTF.

The chain links TRBV19 to TRBJ2-1, with D hard to call. The CDR3 totals 18 residues. CDR1 is LNHDA and CDR2 is SQIVND in the germline V gene (reference sequence). With 0 bases removed from V and 0 bases from J, the gap between germline ends came to 15 bases. In nucleotides, the CDR3 is TGTGCCAGTAGTATAGATCTGGGCGCGGCGAGCTCCTACAATGAGCAGTTCTTC. Its translation is CASSIDLGAASSYNEQFF.

This chain connects TRBV19 to TRBJ2-1; D perhaps matches TRBD1 (6 bases). The CDR3 extends over 11 amino acids. The V gene lost 6 bases and the J gene lost 10 bases, with 10 bases spanning the gap. CDR1 is LNHDA and CDR2 is SQIVND in the germline V gene (reference sequence). CDR3: CASSDRREQFF. The CDR3 bases are TGTGCCAGTAGCGACAGGAGGGAGCAGTTCTTC.

The rearrangement links TRBV5-6 to TRBJ1-2; 7 positions match TRBD1. CDR1 is SGHDT and CDR2 is YYEEEE in the germline V gene. This CDR3 is 14 amino acids long. V trimming: 1 base; J trimming: 5 bases; junction bases outside the gene matches: 5. CDR3 amino acids: CASSLFTGEYGYTF. DNA for the CDR3: TGTGCCAGCAGCTTGTTCACAGGGGAGTATGGCTACACCTTC.

This clone was detected a few times. This chain uses TRBV10-3 with TRBJ1-1; D is possibly TRBD1 (5 bases). Germline lookup yields CDR1 ENHRY and CDR2 SYGVKD. The V and J ends lost 4 bases and 5 bases respectively, with 11 bases between them. The CDR3 length is 13 residues. As DNA, the CDR3 is TGTGCCATCAGTGGGGGGGTTCGGACTGAAGCTTTCTTT. This codes for CAISGGVRTEAFF.

The chain recombines TRBV9 with TRBJ2-1; possibly TRBD1 for D (6 bases). The V gene lost 5 bases and the J gene lost 9 bases, with 21 bases spanning the gap. This CDR3 contains 15 residues. Germline V gene sequence: CDR1 SGDLS, CDR2 YYNGEE. The CDR3 DNA reads TGTGCCAGCAGTCCCGACAACTCAGGGGTCGTTGAGCAGTTCTTC. It specifies CASSPDNSGVVEQFF.

The chain links TRBV7-3 to TRBJ2-1; 7 bases are shared with TRBD2. CDR1 SGHTA and CDR2 FQGTGA come from the germline V gene. The CDR3 is 14 residues long. Losses at the gene ends were 4 bases for V and 10 bases for J; bases not matched to a gene: 10. CDR3 loop: CASSSSGPPEEQFF. CDR3 DNA sequence: TGTGCCAGCAGCTCTAGCGGTCCCCCAGAAGAGCAGTTCTTC.